This TCR beta chain was obtained from a study of OX40 agonist ivuxolimab in advanced cancers. Points from the study as a whole: More expanded clones were found, on average, in CD8+ than in CD4+ T cells.

Per the germline V gene, CDR1 is SGHDN and CDR2 is FVKESK. The V gene lost 4 bases and the J gene lost 5 bases, with 12 bases spanning the gap. The CDR3 loop spans 14 amino acids. Points on this clone: Its specificity is not known.

Generated by immunoSEQ multiplex PCR, the TCRdb table keeps only in-frame clones and is missing some. The sample records about 55,000 clones, approximately 84% being singletons. Sequenced material: CD4+ or CD8+ T cells sorted from blood, taken in a trial of the OX40 agonist ivuxolimab. The rearrangement uses TRBV14 and TRBJ2-1; no clear D gene. The clonotype was recovered from an adult with an advanced solid tumor such as melanoma, head and neck, liver or kidney cancer. The CDR3 DNA is TGTGCCAGCAGCCCTTATGGAGTGAACAATGAGCAGTTCTTC. Translating it yields CASSPYGVNNEQFF.